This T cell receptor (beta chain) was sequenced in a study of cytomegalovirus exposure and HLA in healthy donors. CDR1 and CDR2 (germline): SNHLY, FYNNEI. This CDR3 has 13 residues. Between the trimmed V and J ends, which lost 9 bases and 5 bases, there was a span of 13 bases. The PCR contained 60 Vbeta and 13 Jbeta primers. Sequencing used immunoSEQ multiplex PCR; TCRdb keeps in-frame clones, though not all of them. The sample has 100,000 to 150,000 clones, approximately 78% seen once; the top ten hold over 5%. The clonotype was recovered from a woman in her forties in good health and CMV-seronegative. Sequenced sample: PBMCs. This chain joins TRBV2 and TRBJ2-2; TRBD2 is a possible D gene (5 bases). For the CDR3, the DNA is TGTGCCAGGAAAGTGGGGAGAACCGGGGAGCTGTTTTTT. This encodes CARKVGRTGELFF.